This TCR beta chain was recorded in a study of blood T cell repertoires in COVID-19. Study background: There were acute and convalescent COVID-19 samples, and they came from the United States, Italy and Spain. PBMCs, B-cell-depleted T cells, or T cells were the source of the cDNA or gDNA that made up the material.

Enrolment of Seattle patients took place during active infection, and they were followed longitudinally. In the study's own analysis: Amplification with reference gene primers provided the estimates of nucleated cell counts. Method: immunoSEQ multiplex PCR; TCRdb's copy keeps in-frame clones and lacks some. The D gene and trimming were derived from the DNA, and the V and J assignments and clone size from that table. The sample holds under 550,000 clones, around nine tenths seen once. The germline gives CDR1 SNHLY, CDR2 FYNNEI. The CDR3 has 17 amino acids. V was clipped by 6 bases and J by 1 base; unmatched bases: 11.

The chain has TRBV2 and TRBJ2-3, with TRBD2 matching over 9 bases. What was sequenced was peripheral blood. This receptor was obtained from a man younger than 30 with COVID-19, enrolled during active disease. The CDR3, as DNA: TGTGCCAGCAGAGAAAGAAACATAGCGGGGGGCACAGATACGCAGTATTTT. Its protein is CASRERNIAGGTDTQYF. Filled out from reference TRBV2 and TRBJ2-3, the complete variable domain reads EPEVTQTPSHQVTQMGQEVILRCVPISNHLYFYWYRQILGQKVEFLVSFYNNEISEKSEIFDDQFSVERPDGSNFTLKIRSTKLEDSAMYFCASRERNIAGGTDTQYFGPGTRLTVL.